This TCR beta chain was found in a study of beta chain features in type 1 diabetes. With respect to this clone: What it recognizes is unknown.

V lost 4 bases to trimming and J lost 13 bases, with 17 bases between them. CDR3 length: 14 amino acids. General study points: Shortening that was moderate but significant affected the TCRB CDR3s of Type 1 diabetes patients in all four CD4+ subsets. Any HLA type influence on TCRB rearrangement was left unresolved here.

Sequencing targeted expressed TCRB transcripts, as all isolated RNA had been reverse transcribed. Sequencing of naive, central memory and regulatory T cell samples gave an average of around 3.6 million reads. This table comes from immunoSEQ multiplex PCR, and its TCRdb copy is limited to in-frame clones, with some not included. The sample lists 160,000 or so clones; around 63% were seen once. This TCR was recovered from a young man with type 1 diabetes. Specimen: naive CD4+ T cells from blood. This rearrangement joins TRBV23-1 to TRBJ1-6; no reliable D call. TRBV23-1 is sorted into the ORF group, with uncertain function. DNA of the CDR3: TGCGCCAGCAGTCCCCCATCGCGTAGGGTGCCCCTCCACTTT. As protein: CASSPPSRRVPLHF.